This T cell receptor (beta chain) was retrieved from a study of blood T cell repertoires in COVID-19. There are a few counts of this clone. Looked up from germline, CDR1 is LGHDT and CDR2 is YNNKEL (reference sequence). Trimming shortened V by 6 bases and J by 7 bases, and 9 bases separated the two germline ends. This CDR3 spans 11 amino acids. Clones were sequenced by immunoSEQ multiplex PCR, and TCRdb holds only the in-frame ones, with some missing. The table lists roughly 150,000 clones, roughly 80% of them singletons, with around 3.5% in the top ten. The chain uses TRBV3-1 (or the pseudogene TRBV3-2) and TRBJ1-2; D gene ambiguous. The sample taken for sequencing was peripheral blood. The sequence derives from a woman aged 80 or over with acute or convalescent COVID-19. The CDR3 loop is CASSQSFGYTF. The CDR3 DNA is TGTGCCAGCAGTCAGTCTTTTGGCTACACCTTC.